This is a list of T cell receptor beta chains from one sample in a study of yellow fever vaccine responses in identical twins. Each CDR3 protein is one row after TCRdb ran MiXCR on the RT-PCR reads. The repertoire includes some 20,000 distinct CDR3 sequences, about three quarters of them detected once, and about 4.8% sits in the top ten. The sample here was T cells from blood (PBMCs), unsorted or a sorted subset (not recorded which), taken before or after yellow fever vaccination (not recorded which). The receptors were sampled from a woman between 18 and 29 years old who received the yellow fever vaccine. Each CDR3 is given without its conserved first and last residue. Some rows mark clone size as missing; the rest say once, few, many or name a class of expanded clone.

cdr3_aa	clone_size	v_call	j_call
ASSIDSLASYEQY	-	TRBV6-1	TRBJ2-7
ASSPPGTDYEQY	once	TRBV18	TRBJ2-7
ASSLGGQGNTGELF	-	TRBV11-1	TRBJ2-2
ASSYRGSYNEQF	-	TRBV12-3/TRBV12-4	TRBJ2-1
ASSPRTGGDTQY	-	TRBV11-2	TRBJ2-3
ASSPQAGHTGELFF	-	TRBV18	TRBJ2-2
ATSEHGTGSYEQY	-	TRBV24-1	TRBJ2-7
ASSPLAGSTGELF	-	TRBV7-9	TRBJ2-2
ASSLSDWDRATDTQY	once	TRBV5-4	TRBJ2-3
ASSLGSGTYEQY	-	TRBV5-1	TRBJ2-7
ASSQLASSYNEQF	-	TRBV14	TRBJ2-1
ASSGRETSGSNEQF	-	TRBV2	TRBJ2-1
ASSARTSDTDTQY	-	TRBV4-2	TRBJ2-3
ASSPIRTATEAF	-	TRBV18	TRBJ1-1
ASSKSGGDTQY	-	TRBV14	TRBJ2-3
ASSLEGTVKNIQY	-	TRBV11-2	TRBJ2-4
ASSQGPRQGITGELF	-	TRBV4-1	TRBJ2-2
AISGFGEQF	-	TRBV10-3	TRBJ2-1
ASRVANNSPLH	-	TRBV2	TRBJ1-6
ASSGGLAGGGTDTQY	once	TRBV4-2	TRBJ2-3
SVDNQGTEQY	-	TRBV29-1	TRBJ2-7
ASSQDPGEQY	-	TRBV3-1	TRBJ2-7
ASSIWGTGNQPQH	-	TRBV19	TRBJ1-5
SADRDQETQY	-	TRBV29-1	TRBJ2-5
ASSQAGGVEQY	-	TRBV4-1	TRBJ2-7
ASSYSTAYEQY	-	TRBV6-8	TRBJ2-7
SVGHLAGGSDTQY	-	TRBV29-1	TRBJ2-3
ASRLVGGSNPPSSYNEQF	few	TRBV12-2	TRBJ2-1
ASSLMRGATGNTIY	-	TRBV4-3	TRBJ1-3
ASNLHGEETQY	few	TRBV7-9	TRBJ2-5
ASGPGTSGNEQF	-	TRBV12-5	TRBJ2-1
ASSRSGERSNQPQH	-	TRBV18	TRBJ1-5
ASSAMAGTYNEQF	-	TRBV6-1	TRBJ2-1
ASSPRDRGLDYGYT	-	TRBV5-1	TRBJ1-2
ASSAKRGSTDTQY	-	TRBV18	TRBJ2-3
ASSSGPDRGYT	-	TRBV2	TRBJ1-2
ASSFSSRAGLSSYEQY	-	TRBV12-3/TRBV12-4	TRBJ2-7
ASSPVGTGPYGYT	-	TRBV11-3	TRBJ1-2
ASTRGGFTDTQY	-	TRBV7-6	TRBJ2-3
ASSQVETQY	-	TRBV3-1	TRBJ2-5
SAPDRADNQPQH	-	TRBV20-1	TRBJ1-5
SVDPANEQF	-	TRBV29-1	TRBJ2-1
SVARTGGTGELF	-	TRBV29-1	TRBJ2-2
ASSSDGSNTEAF	-	TRBV5-1	TRBJ1-1
ASGSRPLLDEQY	once	TRBV12-5	TRBJ2-7
ASSFSGGRSYNEQF	-	TRBV5-1	TRBJ2-1
ASSFKGGLEYNEQF	-	TRBV5-6	TRBJ2-1
ASSPWSRISGNTIY	-	TRBV11-1	TRBJ1-3
ASSEQGAGYTEAF	-	TRBV19	TRBJ1-1
ASSPPFRDLAGYEQY	-	TRBV18	TRBJ2-7
SVVGLADTGELF	-	TRBV29-1	TRBJ2-2
SVLTPANEQF	-	TRBV29-1	TRBJ2-1
AGEPANTGELF	-	TRBV2	TRBJ2-2
ASRTGSLTQY	-	TRBV23-1	TRBJ2-5
ASSLEPGSNYGYT	-	TRBV11-2	TRBJ1-2
ASSFTGEAF	-	TRBV7-9	TRBJ2-1
ASSAGQGNYGYT	-	TRBV27	TRBJ1-2
ASSITGASGNEQF	-	TRBV9	TRBJ2-1
ASSQPGPQETQY	-	TRBV14	TRBJ2-5
ASSLAGEADTSSYEQY	-	TRBV5-1	TRBJ2-7